This T cell receptor (beta chain) was sequenced for a study of radiotherapy plus CTLA-4 blockade in lung cancer. Turning to the study itself: Objective responses were seen in roughly 20% of patients, disease control in roughly 30%.

Clones were sequenced by immunoSEQ multiplex PCR, and TCRdb holds only the in-frame ones, with some missing. Of 80,000 to 100,000 clones in the sample, around 90% were seen once. The CDR3 is 12 amino acids. Germline assignment: CDR1 LNHDA and CDR2 SQIVND (reference sequence). V lost 3 bases and J 6 bases, leaving 8 bases between the germline ends. The V call is TRBV19, the J call TRBJ1-2; no definite D call. The source of this sequence is a human donor with non-small cell lung cancer that progressed on radiotherapy plus ipilimumab. This material consisted of peripheral blood, taken from a patient treated with radiotherapy plus ipilimumab. CDR3 protein: CASSIWTDGYTF. The CDR3 nucleotides are TGTGCCAGTAGTATCTGGACGGATGGCTACACCTTC.